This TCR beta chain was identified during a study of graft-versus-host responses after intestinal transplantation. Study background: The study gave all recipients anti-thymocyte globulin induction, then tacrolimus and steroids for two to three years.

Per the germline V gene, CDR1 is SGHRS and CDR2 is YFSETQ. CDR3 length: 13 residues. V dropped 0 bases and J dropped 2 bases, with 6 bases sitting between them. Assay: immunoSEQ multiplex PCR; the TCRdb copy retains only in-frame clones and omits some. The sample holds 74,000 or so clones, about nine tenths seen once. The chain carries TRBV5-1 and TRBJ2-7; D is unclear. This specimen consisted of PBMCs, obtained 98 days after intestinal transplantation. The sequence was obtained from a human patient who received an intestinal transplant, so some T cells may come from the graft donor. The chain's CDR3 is CASSLGPAYEQYF. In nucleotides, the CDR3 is TGCGCCAGCAGCTTGGGTCCAGCCTACGAGCAGTACTTC.